Below are 14 T cell receptor beta chains sequenced from a single sample in a study of T-cell reconstitution after alpha-beta-depleted transplantation in children. For TCRbeta, the library was prepared with unique molecular identifiers. TCRdb re-called the PCR reads through MiXCR, storing one row per CDR3 protein. The table records about 400,000 distinct CDR3 sequences, roughly 20% of them present only once. The sample consisted of PBMCs from the stem cell graft donor, taken from the stem cell graft. The source of these receptors is a human donor who donated a stem cell graft to a child with acute myeloid leukemia.

In its sample, this clonotype was seen a few times. The chain joins TRBV7-8 to TRBJ2-1, with TRBD2 as a possible D gene (5 bases). The V end lost 4 bases, the J end lost 6 bases, and 13 bases lay between the germline ends. The CDR3 runs 14 residues. Germline lookup yields CDR1 SGHVS and CDR2 FQNEAQ. CDR3 DNA: TGTGCCAGCAGCTGGGTAGGAAGCGGCAATGAGCAGTTCTTC. It is translated as CASSWVGSGNEQFF.

The chain is built from TRBV20-1 and TRBJ1-2, with unresolved D. Trimming pared 3 bases from V and 4 bases from J, leaving 12 bases between. Germline V CDR1 and CDR2: DFQATT, SNEGSKA (reference sequence). The CDR3 is made up of 13 amino acids. The CDR3 sequence is CSASPRTIYGYTF. The CDR3 DNA reads TGCAGTGCTAGTCCCAGAACCATCTATGGCTACACCTTC.

This clonotype occurred a few times. This sequence joins TRBV7-2 and TRBJ2-5; no firm D call. The CDR3 is 13 residues long. V dropped 3 bases and J dropped 3 bases, with 8 bases sitting between them. The germline V gene has CDR1 SGHTA and CDR2 FQGNSA. Written as DNA, the CDR3 is TGTGCCAGCAGCTTCTCGGTCGAAGAGACCCAGTACTTC. This gives the protein CASSFSVEETQYF.

The genes are TRBV3-1 and TRBJ2-3; 9 bases are shared with TRBD2. The CDR3 runs 19 residues. V was clipped by 11 bases and J by 4 bases; unmatched bases: 25. Germline CDR1 LGHDT, CDR2 YNNKEL (reference sequence). The chain's CDR3 is CACCFVSLISGSRADTQYF. DNA of the CDR3: TGTGCCTGCTGTTTCGTCTCGTTGATTAGCGGGAGTCGGGCAGATACGCAGTATTTT.

The chain recombines TRBV29-1 with TRBJ1-5, with TRBD1 matching over 9 bases. The CDR3 sequence is 13 residues long. V dropped 4 bases and J dropped 10; count of bases not matched to a gene: 8. CDR1 is SQVTM, CDR2 ANQGSEA, per germline. For the CDR3, the DNA is TGCAGCGTTGCGGGACAGGGAATGAGTCCCCAGCATTTT. Its translation is CSVAGQGMSPQHF.

Only a few counts were recorded for this clonotype. CDR3 in amino acids: CASNPSSLGLTSGGYTF. The DNA for the CDR3 is TGTGCCAGCAATCCCAGTTCTCTAGGGTTAACTTCGGGTGGCTACACCTTC. The chain links TRBV6-1 to TRBJ1-2; D is unresolved. This CDR3 is 17 amino acids long. V dropped 7 bases and J dropped 7 bases, with 28 bases sitting between them. Per the germline V gene, CDR1 is MNHNS and CDR2 is SASEGT.

The chain links TRBV28 to TRBJ1-2, with TRBD1 matching over 8 bases. CDR3 length: 14 residues. The ends lost 4 bases at V and 10 bases at J; junction bases unmatched: 11. Per germline, CDR1 MDHEN and CDR2 SYDVKM. CDR3 nucleotide sequence: TGTGCCAGCAGTTCTCCTGGGACAGGCTTTGACTACACCTTC. This translates into CASSSPGTGFDYTF.

About this clonotype: This clone may be a read error of a much larger clone one base away. The gene calls are TRBV20-1 and TRBJ2-5; TRBD2 is a possible D gene (6 bases). CDR3 length: 17 amino acids. From germline, CDR1 is DFQATT and CDR2 SNEGSKA (reference sequence). The DNA of the CDR3 is TGCAGTGCTAGAGAAGGAAGAGGGAGGTACCTACAAGATACCCAGTACTTC. It translates to CSAREGRGRYLQDTQYF.

The V and J genes are TRBV11-2 and TRBJ2-7; 9 nucleotides line up with TRBD2. Looked up from germline, CDR1 is SGHAT and CDR2 is FQNNGV. The CDR3 consists of 18 residues. Germline trimming cut 1 base from V and 2 bases from J; bases unmatched to any gene: 12. In DNA, the CDR3 is TGTGCCAGCAGCTTAGTGGGGCTAGCGGGAACAAAAGCCTACGAGCAGTACTTC. It translates to CASSLVGLAGTKAYEQYF.

This clonotype has at least ten counts. The V gene is TRBV6-4, the J gene TRBJ2-1, with 8 bases aligning to TRBD2. Germline V gene sequence: CDR1 MRHNA, CDR2 SNTAGT. The ends lost 4 bases at V and 13 bases at J; junction bases unmatched: 6. CDR3 length: 12 amino acids. CDR3 sequence reads: CASSADGTRQFF. For the CDR3, the DNA is TGTGCCAGCAGTGCTGATGGGACTAGACAGTTCTTC.

This clonotype was found a few times. This chain connects TRBV5-1 to TRBJ2-1; 8 bases line up with TRBD1. Looked up from germline, CDR1 is SGHRS and CDR2 is YFSETQ. CDR3 length: 16 amino acids. Losses at the gene ends were 4 bases for V and 5 bases for J; bases not matched to a gene: 11. CDR3 amino acids: CASSATTGAFDNEQFF. The CDR3 DNA follows: TGCGCCAGCAGCGCTACGACAGGGGCGTTTGACAATGAGCAGTTCTTC.

This clonotype was found a few times. The chain is built from TRBV15 and TRBJ2-7, with 7 bases identical to TRBD2. Germline CDR1 and CDR2: LNHNV and YYDKDF (reference sequence). The CDR3 has 14 amino acids. Trimming cost V 0 bases and J 4 bases; bases outside gene matches: 3. CDR3 nucleotides: TGTGCCACCAGCAGAGACCCGGGGGGATACGAGCAGTACTTC. Protein: CATSRDPGGYEQYF. Using reference TRBV15 and TRBJ2-7 for the parts outside the CDR3, the full variable domain is DAMVIQNPRYQVTQFGKPVTLSCSQTLNHNVMYWYQQKSSQAPKLLFHYYDKDFNNEADTPDNFQSRRPNTSFCFLDIRSPGLGDTAMYLCATSRDPGGYEQYFGPGTRLTVT.

This clonotype has more than one count but fewer than ten. This chain joins TRBV6-1 and TRBJ2-5; 9 positions agree with TRBD2. The CDR3 sequence is 15 residues long. V gave up 6 bases and J gave up 3 bases; unmatched junction bases: 8. The germline V gene has CDR1 MNHNS and CDR2 SASEGT. CDR3 DNA: TGTGCCAGCAGCCCCGGACTAGCGATCAAAGAGACCCAGTACTTC. It translates to CASSPGLAIKETQYF.

This clonotype has ten or more counts. This rearrangement joins TRBV20-1 to TRBJ2-5; TRBD1 agrees at 7 bases. Germline assignment: CDR1 DFQATT and CDR2 SNEGSKA (reference sequence). V gave up 2 bases and J gave up 3 bases; unmatched junction bases: 6. This CDR3 has 14 amino acids. The CDR3 DNA sequence: TGCAGTGCTAGAAATTACAGGGGTGAAGAGACCCAGTACTTC. Residues: CSARNYRGEETQYF.